This T cell receptor (beta chain) was sequenced for a study of shared clonotypes between healthy human individuals. On the study more broadly: Each donor's CD4 naive and CD4 memory cells filled three plates apiece, CD8 naive two, and CD8 memory one. Study-wide results and limits: Several donors held about 4.6% of naive CD4 clonotypes in common.

On this clone: The target antigen is unknown.

As originally analysed: Without quality scores, immunoSEQ junctional reads could not be filtered like full-length reads. Using immunoSEQ multiplex PCR, the repertoire was profiled, and TCRdb retains in-frame clones only, with some absent. V and J calls and clone size follow that table, whereas D and trimming were derived from the DNA. The profile shows 2 million to 2.5 million clones, almost 96% of them singletons. Germline-derived CDR1 and CDR2 are SGHDT and YYEEEE. This CDR3 contains 15 residues. The ends were cut back, 2 bases at V and 9 bases at J, with 18 bases in the middle. The receptor was derived from a man aged 18 to 35 in good health. Sequenced: naive CD4+ T cells sorted from blood. As to subset: CD45RA+ positively selected. The genes are TRBV5-6 and TRBJ1-5; D not certain. The CDR3 DNA sequence: TGTGCCAGCAGCTTATTAGGGTCCGTTTCTCGGCCCCAGCATTTT. Translated, it gives CASSLLGSVSRPQHF.